This is a list of T cell receptor beta chains from one sample in a study of a mutant IDH1 vaccine in newly diagnosed glioma. TCRdb's table, derived via immunoSEQ multiplex PCR, lists solely in-frame clones and lacks some. The table lists about 88,000 clones, roughly 87% of them singletons, with roughly 5% in the top ten. The specimen comprised PBMCs, sampled from a glioma patient treated with radiotherapy, temozolomide or both. The receptors were sampled from a man aged 40-50 years with glioma. Some clones in this sample may be carry-over from other donors' samples. The CDR3 runs from the conserved cysteine through the conserved F or W. The D gene is left open where the match is weak. Size values are once, few and many counts, or a class for expanded clones, and some rows have none.

abundance | j_gene | d_gene | v_gene | CDR3aa | CDR3nt
- | TRBJ2-1 | - | TRBV7-2 | CASRSTSVHEQFF | TGTGCCAGCAGATCAACTAGTGTCCATGAGCAGTTCTTC
- | TRBJ1-2 | TRBD1 | TRBV6-1 | CASSEGWAGGGGYTF | TGTGCCAGCAGTGAAGGGTGGGCAGGGGGCGGAGGCTACACCTTC
- | TRBJ1-5 | TRBD1 | TRBV19 | CASMEGGAGWDQPQHF | TGTGCCAGTATGGAAGGGGGCGCTGGGTGGGATCAGCCCCAGCATTTT
few | TRBJ1-4 | - | TRBV2 | CASSRRQWTNEKLFF | TGTGCCAGCAGTCGTAGACAGTGGACTAATGAAAAACTGTTTTTT
- | TRBJ1-6 | - | TRBV30 | CAWSPPGAQNSPLHF | TGTGCCTGGAGTCCCCCGGGGGCGCAAAATTCACCCCTCCACTTT
- | TRBJ1-2 | - | TRBV7-9 | CASSLASGKALGYTF | TGTGCCAGCAGCTTAGCTTCTGGAAAGGCTCTGGGCTACACCTTC
- | TRBJ1-5 | - | TRBV27 | CASSMYRVTNQPQHF | TGTGCCAGCAGCATGTACAGGGTTACCAATCAGCCCCAGCATTTT
few | TRBJ1-4 | - | TRBV6-6 | CASSYPEGEKLFF | TGTGCCAGCAGTTACCCCGAGGGGGAAAAACTGTTTTTT
- | TRBJ1-1 | TRBD1 | TRBV12-5 | CASGLEAGRGRTEAFF | TGTGCTAGTGGTTTGGAGGCAGGGAGGGGGCGGACTGAAGCTTTCTTT
- | TRBJ1-1 | - | TRBV5-6 | CASSLQRGTEAFF | TGTGCCAGCAGCTTGCAGAGGGGCACTGAAGCTTTCTTT
- | TRBJ2-1 | - | TRBV4-1 | CASTRPGGGEQFF | TGCGCCAGCACGAGACCTGGGGGTGGTGAGCAGTTCTTC
- | TRBJ1-4 | TRBD1 | TRBV27 | CASSGQGAGVNEKLFF | TGTGCCAGCAGTGGACAGGGGGCAGGGGTTAATGAAAAACTGTTTTTT
- | TRBJ2-5 | - | TRBV14 | CASSQGIRSETQYF | TGTGCCAGCAGCCAAGGTATACGGTCCGAGACCCAGTACTTC
- | TRBJ1-2 | - | TRBV6-5 | CASSYSGAAGYTF | TGTGCCAGCAGTTACTCGGGGGCCGCTGGCTACACCTTC
- | TRBJ1-1 | - | TRBV6-1 | CASSLTGLTEAFF | TGTGCCAGCAGTCTAACAGGTCTCACTGAAGCTTTCTTT
- | TRBJ1-5 | TRBD1 | TRBV11-1 | CASSLGQGDQPQHF | TGTGCCAGCAGTTTGGGACAGGGGGATCAGCCCCAGCATTTT
- | TRBJ2-7 | - | TRBV5-1 | CASRGALDYEQYF | TGCGCCAGCAGGGGTGCCCTAGACTACGAGCAGTACTTC
- | TRBJ2-5 | - | TRBV30 | CAWSVHGGFKETQYF | TGTGCCTGGAGTGTACATGGGGGGTTCAAAGAGACCCAGTACTTC
- | TRBJ1-2 | - | TRBV10-3 | CAISETGTYGYTF | TGTGCCATCAGTGAGACAGGGACATATGGCTACACCTTC
once | TRBJ1-6 | - | TRBV19 | CASSYTGDNSPLHF | TGTGCCAGTAGCTACACGGGGGATAATTCACCCCTCCACTTT
- | TRBJ2-3 | - | TRBV5-1 | CASGGQQGTDTQYF | TGCGCCAGCGGCGGACAGCAGGGGACAGATACGCAGTATTTT
- | TRBJ2-7 | - | TRBV6-1 | CASSEAAASSYEQYF | TGTGCCAGCAGTGAAGCGGCTGCTAGCTCCTACGAGCAGTACTTC
- | TRBJ2-7 | - | TRBV4-1 | CASSQGEFAYEQYF | TGCGCCAGCAGCCAAGGGGAGTTCGCCTACGAGCAGTACTTC
- | TRBJ2-7 | TRBD1 | TRBV5-1 | CASSSGTGREQYF | TGCGCCAGCAGCTCGGGGACAGGGAGGGAGCAGTACTTC
- | TRBJ2-7 | TRBD1 | TRBV6-5 | CASSYSTGWEQYF | TGTGCCAGCAGTTACTCGACAGGGTGGGAGCAGTACTTC
- | TRBJ1-1 | - | TRBV4-1 | CASSQLYLGGSEAFF | TGCGCCAGCAGCCAATTGTATTTAGGGGGTTCTGAAGCTTTCTTT